This record concerns one T cell receptor beta chain sequence. Isolated RNA was reverse transcribed into cDNA used as the sequencing template. The data were produced by immunoSEQ multiplex PCR, yet TCRdb's version contains in-frame clones alone and is incomplete. In the table there are some 240,000 clones, roughly 57% of which are singletons. This record comes from a study of CD8+ T cells in alopecia areata. Germline loops: CDR1 SGDLS, CDR2 YYNGEE. Trimming at V came to 3 bases and at J to 5 bases, leaving 2 bases not matched to a gene. The CDR3 has 14 residues. PBMCs provided sorted CD4+ and CD8+ T cells.

The origin of this receptor is a human donor with alopecia areata. The specimen comprised CD4+ T cells sorted from blood, sampled at week 0. The V gene is TRBV9, the J gene TRBJ1-6; 7 nucleotides align to TRBD1. CDR3 sequence reads: CASSEQGNNSPLHF. The DNA of the CDR3 is TGTGCCAGCAGCGAACAGGGGAATAATTCACCCCTCCACTTT.